This T cell receptor (beta chain) was identified in a study of OX40 agonist ivuxolimab in advanced cancers. Looking at the study overall: Of mixed ages from about 20 to 85 and averaging about 56 years, the group was just under 85% male.

Findings and caveats of the study: Clonal expansion from baseline to week 6 occurred in both CD4+ and CD8+ T cells. Averaged across samples, CD8+ T cells carried more expanded clones than CD4+ did. Some patients who did not respond also had low normalized T-cell clonal expansion.

CDR3 length equals 13 residues. Germline-derived CDR1 and CDR2 are SEHNR and FQNEAQ (reference sequence). V gave up 3 bases and J gave up 5 bases, with 11 bases separating them. The assay was immunoSEQ multiplex PCR, and TCRdb's table has in-frame clones only and misses some. The repertoire holds about 61,000 clones, with under 85% as singletons. This clone has just one count. Its antigen is currently unknown. This TCR was recovered from an adult with an advanced solid tumor such as melanoma, head and neck, liver or kidney cancer. Here the sequenced sample was CD4+ or CD8+ T cells sorted from blood, taken in a trial of the OX40 agonist ivuxolimab. This sequence joins TRBV7-9 and TRBJ2-7; TRBD2 might be the D (6 bases). CDR3 sequence: CASSLGTGDEQYF. The CDR3 region has the DNA TGTGCCAGCAGCTTGGGGACGGGAGACGAGCAGTACTTC. The full variable domain, rest sourced from reference TRBV7-9 and TRBJ2-7, is DTGVSQNPRHKITKRGQNVTFRCDPISEHNRLYWYRQTLGQGPEFLTYFQNEAQLEKSRLLSDRFSAERPKGSFSTLEIQRTEQGDSAMYLCASSLGTGDEQYFGPGTRLTVT.